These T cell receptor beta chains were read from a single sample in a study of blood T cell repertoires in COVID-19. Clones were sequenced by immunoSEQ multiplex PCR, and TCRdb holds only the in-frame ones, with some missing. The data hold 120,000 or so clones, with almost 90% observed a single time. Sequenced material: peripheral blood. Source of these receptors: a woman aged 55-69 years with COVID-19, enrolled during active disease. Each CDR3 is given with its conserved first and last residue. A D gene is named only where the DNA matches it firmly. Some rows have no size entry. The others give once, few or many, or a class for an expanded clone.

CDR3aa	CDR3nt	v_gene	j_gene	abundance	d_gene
CASSSDTGLGYTF	TGTGCCAGCAGCTCTGATACAGGGCTGGGCTACACCTTC	TRBV7-3	TRBJ1-2	NA	NA
CASSEEDSYYEQYF	TGTGCCAGCAGTGAAGAGGACAGTTACTACGAGCAGTACTTC	TRBV6-1	TRBJ2-7	NA	NA
CASSIRAGDRVAHEQFF	TGTGCCAGCTCGATTCGCGCCGGGGACAGGGTAGCCCATGAGCAGTTCTTC	TRBV18	TRBJ2-1	NA	TRBD1
CASRLGGPDTQYF	TGTGCCAGCAGGCTGGGGGGTCCAGATACGCAGTATTTT	TRBV6-6	TRBJ2-3	NA	NA
CASSSMDRNYGYTF	TGCGCCAGCAGCTCGATGGACAGAAACTATGGCTACACCTTC	TRBV5-1	TRBJ1-2	NA	NA
CAISVSPTGGQQFF	TGTGCCATCAGTGTTTCCCCAACAGGGGGGCAGCAGTTCTTC	TRBV10-3	TRBJ2-1	NA	TRBD1
CASSQDKGTGGGYTF	TGTGCCAGCAGCCAAGATAAAGGGACAGGGGGAGGCTACACCTTC	TRBV14	TRBJ1-2	once	TRBD1
CASSPGQGRNTGELFF	TGCGCCAGCAGCCCGGGACAGGGAAGGAACACCGGGGAGCTGTTTTTT	TRBV5-1	TRBJ2-2	NA	TRBD1
CASCFGLDNSPLHF	TGTGCCAGCTGTTTTGGCCTGGATAATTCACCCCTCCACTTT	TRBV6-6	TRBJ1-6	NA	NA
CAIRRQGQNTEAFF	TGTGCCATCAGGCGGCAGGGGCAGAACACTGAAGCTTTCTTT	TRBV10-3	TRBJ1-1	few	NA
CASSSEALGRYGYTF	TGTGCCAGCAGCTCAGAAGCCTTGGGCCGTTATGGCTACACCTTC	TRBV7-2	TRBJ1-2	NA	NA
CASYLYSGNTIYF	TGTGCCAGCTATCTGTACTCTGGAAACACCATATATTTT	TRBV5-8	TRBJ1-3	NA	NA
CAWSLTGYEQYF	TGTGCCTGGAGTCTAACAGGCTACGAGCAGTACTTC	TRBV30	TRBJ2-7	NA	NA
CASSPPGLAGGLGEQFF	TGTGCCAGCAGTCCCCCGGGACTAGCGGGGGGGCTTGGTGAGCAGTTCTTC	TRBV27	TRBJ2-1	once	TRBD2
CASSPRTGAVGELFF	TGTGCCAGCAGCCCGCGGACAGGGGCGGTCGGGGAGCTGTTTTTT	TRBV7-8	TRBJ2-2	NA	TRBD1
CASSQGVEYGYTF	TGCGCCAGCAGCCAAGGAGTTGAGTATGGCTACACCTTC	TRBV4-1	TRBJ1-2	once	NA
CASSRGQPQHF	TGTGCCAGTAGTAGAGGCCAGCCCCAGCATTTT	TRBV19	TRBJ1-5	NA	NA
CASSVRVDQPQHF	TGTGCCAGTAGTGTCAGGGTGGATCAGCCCCAGCATTTT	TRBV19	TRBJ1-5	NA	NA
CASSFTGGSADTQYF	TGTGCCAGCAGCTTTACAGGGGGTAGCGCAGATACGCAGTATTTT	TRBV7-3	TRBJ2-3	NA	TRBD1
CASSPFGTGNTGELFF	TGTGCCAGCTCACCATTCGGGACAGGAAACACCGGGGAGCTGTTTTTT	TRBV18	TRBJ2-2	NA	TRBD1
CASSPDRDSPLHF	TGCGCCAGCAGCCCGGACAGAGATTCACCCCTCCACTTT	TRBV5-1	TRBJ1-6	few	NA
CASRHRGSVQNTEAFF	TGTGCCAGCAGGCATAGGGGGAGTGTGCAGAACACTGAAGCTTTCTTT	TRBV7-8	TRBJ1-1	NA	NA
CASSLDPGTLYSPLHF	TGTGCCAGCAGCTTGGATCCCGGGACACTCTACTCACCCCTCCACTTT	TRBV5-6	TRBJ1-6	NA	NA
CASSPGGAGTDTQYF	TGCGCCAGCAGCCCCGGGGGGGCCGGCACAGATACGCAGTATTTT	TRBV5-1	TRBJ2-3	NA	TRBD2
CASSIDGAGRGTEAFF	TGTGCCAGTAGTATAGATGGGGCGGGGAGGGGCACTGAAGCTTTCTTT	TRBV19	TRBJ1-1	NA	NA
CASSPLPLRQGYSSGANVLTF	TGTGCCAGCAGCCCCCTACCTTTACGACAGGGATACAGCTCTGGGGCCAACGTCCTGACTTTC	TRBV7-3	TRBJ2-6	NA	TRBD1
CASSHGDSKSNEQFF	TGCGCCAGCAGTCACGGGGACTCGAAAAGCAATGAGCAGTTCTTC	TRBV23-1	TRBJ2-1	once	NA
CASSLNPSGETQYF	TGTGCCAGCAGCCTAAACCCCAGCGGGGAGACCCAGTACTTC	TRBV9	TRBJ2-5	NA	NA
CASSHLTGSSYEQYF	TGTGCCAGCAGCCATTTGACAGGGAGCTCCTACGAGCAGTACTTC	TRBV14	TRBJ2-7	once	TRBD1
CASKGPGTYEQYF	TGTGCCAGCAAGGGGCCAGGCACCTACGAGCAGTACTTC	TRBV6-5	TRBJ2-7	NA	NA
CASSSQGPQHF	TGTGCCAGCAGTTCCCAGGGGCCCCAGCATTTT	TRBV27	TRBJ1-5	NA	NA
CASSEEGGNQPQHF	TGTGCCAGCAGTGAAGAGGGGGGCAATCAGCCCCAGCATTTT	TRBV6-1	TRBJ1-5	NA	NA
CASSRRVSALGYGYTF	TGTGCCAGCAGCCGGAGGGTATCGGCTTTAGGATATGGCTACACCTTC	TRBV3-1/TRBV3-2	TRBJ1-2	NA	NA
CASSGLGSPLHF	TGTGCCAGCAGTGGCCTTGGTTCACCCCTCCACTTT	TRBV6-6	TRBJ1-6	NA	NA
CASSLYPTGSESYEQYF	TGTGCCAGCAGCCTTTACCCCACAGGGAGTGAGAGCTACGAGCAGTACTTC	TRBV7-2	TRBJ2-7	NA	NA
CASSFFLGGSGNTIYF	TGTGCCAGCAGCTTCTTTCTGGGGGGCTCTGGAAACACCATATATTTT	TRBV11-2	TRBJ1-3	NA	NA
CASSLRGNGREKLFF	TGTGCCAGCAGCTTAAGAGGGAATGGTCGAGAAAAACTGTTTTTT	TRBV7-6	TRBJ1-4	NA	NA
CASSPTGVREQYF	TGTGCCAGCAGCCCAACAGGGGTGCGCGAGCAGTACTTC	TRBV7-7	TRBJ2-7	NA	TRBD1
CASSQEWGPGETQYF	TGTGCCAGCAGCCAAGAGTGGGGGCCCGGGGAGACCCAGTACTTC	TRBV4-2	TRBJ2-5	NA	NA
CASSRGGAGALETQYF	TGCGCCAGCAGCCGGGGGGGTGCAGGGGCATTGGAGACCCAGTACTTC	TRBV5-1	TRBJ2-5	once	TRBD2
CASSPGLLNYEQYF	TGCGCCAGCAGTCCGGGACTACTAAACTACGAGCAGTACTTC	TRBV4-3	TRBJ2-7	NA	TRBD2
CASSSESTNEKLFF	TGTGCCAGTAGCTCAGAATCAACTAATGAAAAACTGTTTTTT	TRBV19	TRBJ1-4	NA	NA
CASSAQGQTRAAEAFF	TGTGCCAGCAGTGCTCAGGGACAAACGAGGGCGGCTGAAGCTTTCTTT	TRBV6-1	TRBJ1-1	NA	NA
CASSPGGWQPQHF	TGTGCCAGCAGTCCAGGGGGTTGGCAGCCCCAGCATTTT	TRBV3-1/TRBV3-2	TRBJ1-5	NA	TRBD1
CASSQTQAYNSPLHF	TGTGCCAGCAGCCAAACACAGGCTTATAATTCACCCCTCCACTTT	TRBV5-4	TRBJ1-6	NA	NA
CASRWTLTYGYTF	TGTGCCAGCAGGTGGACACTGACCTATGGCTACACCTTC	TRBV12-3/TRBV12-4	TRBJ1-2	once	NA
CASSLSRGANSQYF	TGTGCCAGCAGTTTATCCCGGGGGGCGAATTCCCAGTACTTC	TRBV6-5	TRBJ2-5	NA	NA
CASSYSPTGKSSPLHF	TGTGCCAGCAGTTACTCCCCTACAGGGAAGAGTTCACCCCTCCACTTT	TRBV6-2/TRBV6-3	TRBJ1-6	few	NA
CASSSSGRTEQFF	TGTGCCAGCAGCTCTAGCGGGCGGACCGAGCAGTTCTTC	TRBV7-8	TRBJ2-1	once	TRBD2
CASSFRAGRMNTEAFF	TGTGCCAGCAGTTTTAGGGCAGGGCGGATGAACACTGAAGCTTTCTTT	TRBV6-2/TRBV6-3	TRBJ1-1	NA	NA
CASVWGQGSTDTQYF	TGTGCTAGTGTCTGGGGTCAGGGGAGCACAGATACGCAGTATTTT	TRBV12-5	TRBJ2-3	NA	NA
CASSSGTGSEQYF	TGTGCCAGCAGCTCCGGGACAGGATCAGAGCAGTACTTC	TRBV7-3	TRBJ2-7	NA	TRBD1
CASSGRTGAVSDTQYF	TGTGCCAGCAGCGGGAGGACGGGAGCTGTGTCGGATACGCAGTATTTT	TRBV7-2	TRBJ2-3	NA	NA